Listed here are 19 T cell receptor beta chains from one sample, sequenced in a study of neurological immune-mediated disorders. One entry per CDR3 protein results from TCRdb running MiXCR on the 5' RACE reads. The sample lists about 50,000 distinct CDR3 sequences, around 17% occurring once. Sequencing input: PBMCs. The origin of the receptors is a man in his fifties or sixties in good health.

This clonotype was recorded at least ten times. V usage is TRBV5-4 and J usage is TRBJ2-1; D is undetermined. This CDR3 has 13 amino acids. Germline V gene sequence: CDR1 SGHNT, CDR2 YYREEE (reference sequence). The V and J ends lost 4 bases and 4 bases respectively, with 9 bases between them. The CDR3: CASSPESYNEQFF. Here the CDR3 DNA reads TGTGCCAGCAGCCCGGAATCATACAATGAGCAGTTCTTC.

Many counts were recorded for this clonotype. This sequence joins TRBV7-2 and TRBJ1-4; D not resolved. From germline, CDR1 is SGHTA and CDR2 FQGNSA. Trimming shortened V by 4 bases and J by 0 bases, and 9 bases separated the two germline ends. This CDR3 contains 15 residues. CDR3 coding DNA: TGTGCCAGCAGCTATAATATCGCAACTAATGAAAAACTGTTTTTT. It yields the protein CASSYNIATNEKLFF.

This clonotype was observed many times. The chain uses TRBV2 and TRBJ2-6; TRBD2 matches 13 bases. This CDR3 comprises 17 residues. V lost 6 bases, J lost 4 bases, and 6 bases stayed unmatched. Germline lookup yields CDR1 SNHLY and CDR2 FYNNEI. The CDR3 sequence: CASSGLAGDPGANVLTF. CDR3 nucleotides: TGTGCCAGCAGCGGACTAGCGGGAGATCCCGGGGCCAACGTCCTGACTTTC.

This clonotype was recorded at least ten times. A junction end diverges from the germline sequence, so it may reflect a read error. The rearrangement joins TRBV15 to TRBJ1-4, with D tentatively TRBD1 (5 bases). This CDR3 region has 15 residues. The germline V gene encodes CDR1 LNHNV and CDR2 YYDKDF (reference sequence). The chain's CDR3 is CATSRDRALYEKLFF. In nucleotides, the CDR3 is TGTGCCACCAGCCGAGACAGAGCACTTTATGAAAAACTGTTTTTT.

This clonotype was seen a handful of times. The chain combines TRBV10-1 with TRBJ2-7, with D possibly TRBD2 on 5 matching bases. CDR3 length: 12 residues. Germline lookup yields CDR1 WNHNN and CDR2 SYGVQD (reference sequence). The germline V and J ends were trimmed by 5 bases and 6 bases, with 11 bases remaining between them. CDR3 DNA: TGCGCCAGCAGTAGAGGGAGTAGCGAGCAGTACTTC. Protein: CASSRGSSEQYF.

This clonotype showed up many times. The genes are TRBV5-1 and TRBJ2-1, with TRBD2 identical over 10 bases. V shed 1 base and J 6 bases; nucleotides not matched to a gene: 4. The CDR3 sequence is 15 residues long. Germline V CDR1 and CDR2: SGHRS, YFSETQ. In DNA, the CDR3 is TGCGCCAGCAGCTTGTCTAGCGGGAGCCTCAATGAGCAGTTCTTC. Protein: CASSLSSGSLNEQFF.

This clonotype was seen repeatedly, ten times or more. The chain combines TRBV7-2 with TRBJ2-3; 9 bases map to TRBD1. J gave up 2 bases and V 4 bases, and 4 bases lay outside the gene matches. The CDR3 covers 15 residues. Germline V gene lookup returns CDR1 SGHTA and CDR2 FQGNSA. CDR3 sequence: CASSSGQGHTDTQYF. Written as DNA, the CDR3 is TGTGCCAGCAGCTCCGGACAGGGGCACACAGATACGCAGTATTTT.

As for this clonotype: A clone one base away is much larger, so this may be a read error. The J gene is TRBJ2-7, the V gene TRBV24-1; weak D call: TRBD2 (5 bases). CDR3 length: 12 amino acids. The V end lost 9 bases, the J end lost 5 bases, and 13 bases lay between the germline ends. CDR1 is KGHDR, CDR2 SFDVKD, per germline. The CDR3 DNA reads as TGTGCCACCGGAGGCATGGGGAACGAGCAGTACTTC. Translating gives CATGGMGNEQYF.

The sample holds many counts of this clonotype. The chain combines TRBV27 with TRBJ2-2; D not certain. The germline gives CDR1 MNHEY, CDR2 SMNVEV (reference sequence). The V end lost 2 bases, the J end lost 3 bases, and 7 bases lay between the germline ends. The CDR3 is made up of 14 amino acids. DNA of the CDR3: TGTGCCAGCAGTTTAGCGGCCCACACCGGGGAGCTGTTTTTT. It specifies CASSLAAHTGELFF.

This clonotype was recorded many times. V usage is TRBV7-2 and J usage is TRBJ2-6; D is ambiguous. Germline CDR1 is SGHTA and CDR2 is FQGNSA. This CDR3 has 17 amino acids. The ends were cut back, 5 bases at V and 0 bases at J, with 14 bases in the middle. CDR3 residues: CASSPVRSLSGANVLTF. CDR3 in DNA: TGTGCCAGCAGCCCCGTCAGGTCCCTCTCTGGGGCCAACGTCCTGACTTTC.

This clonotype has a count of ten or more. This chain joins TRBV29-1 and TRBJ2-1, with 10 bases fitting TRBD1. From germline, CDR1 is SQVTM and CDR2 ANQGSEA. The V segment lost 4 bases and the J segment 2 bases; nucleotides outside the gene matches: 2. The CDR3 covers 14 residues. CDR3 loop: CSVGGTGAYNEQFF. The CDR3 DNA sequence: TGCAGCGTTGGAGGGACAGGGGCCTACAATGAGCAGTTCTTC.

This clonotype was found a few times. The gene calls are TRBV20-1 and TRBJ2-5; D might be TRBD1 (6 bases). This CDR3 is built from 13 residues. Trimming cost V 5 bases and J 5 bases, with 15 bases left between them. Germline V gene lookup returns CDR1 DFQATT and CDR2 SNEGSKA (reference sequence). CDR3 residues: CSAGLTGRETQYF. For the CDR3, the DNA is TGCAGTGCTGGTCTAACAGGGCGGGAGACCCAGTACTTC.

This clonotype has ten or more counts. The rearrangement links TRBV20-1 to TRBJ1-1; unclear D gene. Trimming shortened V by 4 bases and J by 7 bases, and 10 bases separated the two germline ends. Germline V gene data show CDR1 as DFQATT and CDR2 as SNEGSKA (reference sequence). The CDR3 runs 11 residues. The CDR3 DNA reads TGCAGTGCTACCAGAGGCGGTGAAGCTTTCTTT. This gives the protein CSATRGGEAFF.

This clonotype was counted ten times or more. CDR3 in DNA: TGCGCCAGCAGATTTTCCCAGAGTGAAGGCTACACCTTC. Protein: CASRFSQSEGYTF. The rearrangement uses TRBV5-1 and TRBJ1-2; D not certain. Germline loops: CDR1 SGHRS, CDR2 YFSETQ. Trimming stripped 5 bases from V and 8 bases from J, with 16 bases between. The CDR3 extends over 13 amino acids.

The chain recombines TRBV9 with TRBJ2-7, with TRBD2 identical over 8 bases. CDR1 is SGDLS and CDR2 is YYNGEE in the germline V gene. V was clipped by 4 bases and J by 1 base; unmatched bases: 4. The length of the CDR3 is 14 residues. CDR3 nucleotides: TGTGCCAGCAGCACGGGACTAGAATCCTACGAGCAGTACTTC. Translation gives CASSTGLESYEQYF.

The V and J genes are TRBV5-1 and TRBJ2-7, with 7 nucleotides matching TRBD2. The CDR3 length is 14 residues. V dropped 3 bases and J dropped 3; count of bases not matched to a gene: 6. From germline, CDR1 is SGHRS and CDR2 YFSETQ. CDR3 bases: TGCGCCAGCAGCTCGACCACGGGGGGCTACGAGCAGTACTTC. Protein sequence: CASSSTTGGYEQYF. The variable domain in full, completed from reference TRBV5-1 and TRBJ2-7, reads KAGVTQTPRYLIKTRGQQVTLSCSPISGHRSVSWYQQTPGQGLQFLFEYFSETQRNKGNFPGRFSGRQFSNSRSEMNVSTLELGDSALYLCASSSTTGGYEQYFGPGTRLTVT.

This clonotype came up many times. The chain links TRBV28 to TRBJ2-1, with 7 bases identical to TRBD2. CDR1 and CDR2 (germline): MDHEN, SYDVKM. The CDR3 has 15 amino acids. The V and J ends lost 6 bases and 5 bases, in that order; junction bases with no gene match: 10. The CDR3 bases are TGTGCCAGCAGGGCAGGGCGGGAGAAGGACAATGAGCAGTTCTTC. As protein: CASRAGREKDNEQFF.

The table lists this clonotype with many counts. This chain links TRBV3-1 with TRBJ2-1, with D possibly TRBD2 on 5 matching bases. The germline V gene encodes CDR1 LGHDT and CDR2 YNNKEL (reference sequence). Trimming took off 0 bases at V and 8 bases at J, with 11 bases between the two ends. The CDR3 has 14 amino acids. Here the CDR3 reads CASSQETTTDEQFF. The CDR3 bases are TGTGCCAGCAGCCAAGAGACTACAACGGATGAGCAGTTCTTC.

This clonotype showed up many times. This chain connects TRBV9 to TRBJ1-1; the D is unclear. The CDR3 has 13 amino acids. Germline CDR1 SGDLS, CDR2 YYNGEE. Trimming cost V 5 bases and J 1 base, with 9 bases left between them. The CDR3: CASRTSWNTEAFF. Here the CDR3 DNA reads TGTGCCAGCAGGACGTCCTGGAACACTGAAGCTTTCTTT.